This T cell receptor (beta chain) was documented in a study of T cells in localized non-small cell lung cancer. Study-level points and caveats: A denser population of T cells in blood accompanied longer overall survival. Without multi-region sequencing, intratumor heterogeneity could not be excluded. The study found T cell clonality highest in uninvolved adjacent lung, above tumor.

CDR3 length equals 15 residues. CDR1 is SGDLS, CDR2 YYNGEE, per germline. V shed 0 bases, J shed 3 bases, and the junction held 4 bases outside the gene matches. Sequencing used immunoSEQ multiplex PCR; TCRdb keeps in-frame clones, though not all of them. The data show tens of thousands of clones, roughly 90% seen once. As for this clone: Its antigen is undetermined.

This sequence joins TRBV9 and TRBJ1-1; 8 bases agree with TRBD1. This sequence originates from a woman between 35 and 70 years old with stage II lung adenocarcinoma. Sequenced here: PBMCs, sampled before any cancer treatment. CDR3: CASSVGAGGDTEAFF. CDR3 nucleotide sequence: TGTGCCAGCAGCGTAGGGGCAGGGGGCGACACTGAAGCTTTCTTT.